Presented here are 28 T cell receptor beta chains from one specimen sequenced in a study of yellow fever vaccine responses in identical twins. TCRdb itself ran the RT-PCR reads through MiXCR, one entry per CDR3 protein. The table lists thousands of distinct CDR3 sequences, about 7.4% of them singletons. The material sequenced was T cells from blood (PBMCs), unsorted or a sorted subset (not recorded which), taken around 2 years after vaccination. The receptors shown here come from a woman aged 18-29 years who received the yellow fever vaccine.

The V and J genes are TRBV7-3 and TRBJ2-3; D is ambiguous. The CDR3 has 13 residues. Trimming removed 5 bases at V and 3 bases at J, with 9 bases between. CDR1 and CDR2 from the germline V gene are SGHTA and FQGTGA. The chain's CDR3 is CASSPTMTDTQYF. In nucleotides, the CDR3 is TGTGCCAGCAGCCCAACGATGACAGATACGCAGTATTTT.

This clonotype has just a few counts. Written as DNA, the CDR3 is TGCAGCGTTGACAGGCTAGCGAGGTACAATGAGCAGTTCTTC. This translates into CSVDRLARYNEQFF. The chain couples TRBV29-1 to TRBJ2-1, with D tentatively TRBD2 (6 bases). Between the trimmed V and J ends, which lost 3 bases and 4 bases, there was a span of 13 bases. Germline CDR1 reads SQVTM; CDR2 reads ANQGSEA. The CDR3 spans 14 residues.

This rearrangement joins TRBV14 to TRBJ2-5, with 7 positions matching TRBD1. Germline-derived CDR1 and CDR2 are SGHDN and FVKESK. The CDR3 loop spans 14 amino acids. V shed 1 base, J shed 5 bases, and the junction held 4 bases outside the gene matches. CDR3 loop: CASSQVGGRETQYF. The CDR3 region has the DNA TGTGCCAGCAGCCAAGTAGGGGGCAGGGAGACCCAGTACTTC.

This clonotype was picked up a small number of times. The chain employs TRBV6-5 and TRBJ1-1; D remains unclear. With 2 bases removed from V and 6 bases from J, the gap between germline ends came to 7 bases. The germline CDR1 and CDR2 sequences are MNHEY and SVGAGI. This CDR3 is 12 amino acids long. CDR3 sequence: CASSYKWAEAFF. In nucleotides, the CDR3 is TGTGCCAGCAGTTACAAGTGGGCTGAAGCTTTCTTT.

This clonotype was detected only a few times. V gene TRBV29-1 combines with J gene TRBJ2-3; 8 nucleotides agree with TRBD2. V was pared by 6 bases and J by 5 bases, with 1 base of the junction left unmatched. The CDR3 has 11 residues. CDR1 and CDR2 (germline): SQVTM, ANQGSEA. The CDR3, as DNA: TGCAGCGTGGGACTAGGAGATACGCAGTATTTT. Encoded protein: CSVGLGDTQYF.

This chain connects TRBV24-1 to TRBJ2-5; D may correspond to TRBD1 or TRBD2 (5 bases each). Germline V lookup: CDR1 KGHDR, CDR2 SFDVKD. V gave up 9 bases and J gave up 5 bases, with 18 bases separating them. CDR3 size: 14 residues. CDR3 coding DNA: TGTGCCACCTCTTTCGGGCAGGGAGTGGAGACCCAGTACTTC. Its translation is CATSFGQGVETQYF.

This clonotype was observed a few times. The V call is TRBV2, the J call TRBJ2-7; D may match TRBD1 or TRBD2 (5 bases each). This CDR3 spans 13 amino acids. The germline CDR1 and CDR2 sequences are SNHLY and FYNNEI. The germline V and J ends were trimmed by 4 bases and 5 bases, with 12 bases remaining between them. The chain's CDR3 is CASSAAGTHEQYF. CDR3 coding DNA: TGTGCCAGCAGTGCGGCAGGGACCCACGAGCAGTACTTC.

This clonotype was seen a few times. V usage is TRBV11-3 and J usage is TRBJ2-2; D might be TRBD1 (6 bases). Per the germline V gene, CDR1 is SGHNT and CDR2 is YENEEA. This CDR3 is built from 14 residues. The germline V and J ends were trimmed by 1 base and 3 bases, with 6 bases remaining between them. Written as DNA, the CDR3 is TGTGCCAGCAGCTTAGCAGGGGACACCGGGGAGCTGTTTTTT. It yields the protein CASSLAGDTGELFF.

In its sample, this clonotype is medium-sized. V is TRBV15 and J is TRBJ2-1, with D possibly being TRBD1 (5 bases). Germline CDR1 LNHNV, CDR2 YYDKDF (reference sequence). The CDR3 runs to 17 residues. With 4 bases removed from V and 0 bases from J, the gap between germline ends came to 16 bases. The CDR3 nucleotides read TGTGCCACCAGCAATCCTAAAGCAGGGATCTCCTACAATGAGCAGTTCTTC. It encodes CATSNPKAGISYNEQFF.

This clonotype is medium-sized (0.01 to 0.1%). The CDR3 reads CASSGQVTYEQYF. CDR3 DNA: TGTGCCAGCAGCGGCCAGGTGACCTACGAGCAGTACTTC. The V and J genes are TRBV7-2 and TRBJ2-7; no clear D gene. In germline, CDR1 is SGHTA, CDR2 FQGNSA. There are 13 residues in the CDR3. V was pared by 5 bases and J by 2 bases, with 10 bases between.

This clonotype was recorded a few times. The gene calls are TRBV18 and TRBJ2-5; 7 bases match TRBD2. CDR1 is KGHSH and CDR2 is LQKENI in the germline V gene. Germline trimming cut 3 bases from V and 1 base from J; bases unmatched to any gene: 5. The CDR3 is 15 residues long. CDR3 nucleotides: TGTGCCAGCTCACCTCAAGCGGGGACCCAAGAGACCCAGTACTTC. Its protein is CASSPQAGTQETQYF. The full variable domain, its missing parts supplied by reference TRBV18 and TRBJ2-5, is NAGVMQNPRHLVRRRGQEARLRCSPMKGHSHVYWYRQLPEEGLKFMVYLQKENIIDESGMPKERFSAEFPKEGPSILRIQQVVRGDSAAYFCASSPQAGTQETQYFGPGTRLLVL.

V and J are TRBV11-2 and TRBJ2-4; TRBD1 matches at 8 bases. The CDR3 is 14 amino acids. Germline V gene data show CDR1 as SGHAT and CDR2 as FQNNGV. V lost 6 bases, J lost 8 bases, and 9 bases stayed unmatched. The CDR3: CASRRPGGGDIQYF. Here the CDR3 DNA reads TGTGCCAGCAGAAGGCCAGGGGGCGGTGACATTCAGTACTTC. The full variable domain, in which reference TRBV11-2 and TRBJ2-4 provide the parts outside the CDR3, is EAGVAQSPRYKIIEKRQSVAFWCNPISGHATLYWYQQILGQGPKLLIQFQNNGVVDDSQLPKDRFSAERLKGVDSTLKIQPAKLEDSAVYLCASRRPGGGDIQYFGAGTRLSVL.

This clonotype appeared a few times. The V and J genes are TRBV29-1 and TRBJ2-5, with D possibly matching TRBD1 (5 bases). V lost 4 bases and J 3 bases, leaving 9 bases between the germline ends. The CDR3 consists of 12 residues. Germline CDR1 and CDR2: SQVTM and ANQGSEA. CDR3 amino acids: CSVGAGKETQYF. The CDR3 coding sequence is TGCAGCGTTGGGGCAGGGAAAGAGACCCAGTACTTC.

This clonotype was seen more than once but under ten times. The CDR3 nucleotides read TGTGCCAGCAGCCTACTCTCCTACGAGCAGTACTTC. Residues: CASSLLSYEQYF. V is TRBV11-1 and J is TRBJ2-7; D is undetermined. This CDR3 is built from 12 residues. Germline assignment: CDR1 SGHAT and CDR2 FQDESV (reference sequence). With 5 bases removed from V and 0 bases from J, the gap between germline ends came to 5 bases.

The chain carries TRBV6-5 and TRBJ2-3; 12 positions agree with TRBD2. Germline CDR1 MNHEY, CDR2 SVGAGI. V lost 0 bases to trimming and J lost 1 base; unmatched junction nucleotides: 5. The CDR3 covers 18 residues. CDR3 sequence: CASSYSASGGAGTDTQYF. Here the CDR3 DNA reads TGTGCCAGCAGTTACTCGGCTAGCGGGGGGGCCGGCACAGATACGCAGTATTTT.

This clonotype was detected a few times. The gene calls are TRBV11-3 and TRBJ2-1, with D uncertain. Trimming left V 1 base short and J 5 bases short, with 9 bases between. This CDR3 is 14 amino acids long. Germline V lookup: CDR1 SGHNT, CDR2 YENEEA. Here the CDR3 reads CASSLGGVNNEQFF. The CDR3 coding sequence is TGTGCCAGCAGCTTAGGCGGCGTCAACAATGAGCAGTTCTTC.

The V call is TRBV4-1, the J call TRBJ1-1; no clear D gene. The CDR3 runs 12 residues. V was clipped by 8 bases and J by 5 bases, with 12 bases between them. Per the germline V gene, CDR1 is MGHRA and CDR2 is YSYEKL. The CDR3: CASAKGTTEAFF. Written as DNA, the CDR3 is TGCGCCAGCGCCAAGGGTACGACTGAAGCTTTCTTT.

The chain combines TRBV24-1 with TRBJ2-3; 9 nucleotides line up with TRBD2. The CDR3 has 14 amino acids. Germline V CDR1 and CDR2: KGHDR, SFDVKD. J lost 3 bases, V lost 7 bases, and 4 bases had no gene match. CDR3 DNA sequence: TGTGCCACCAGGGGGACTAGCCAGACAGATACGCAGTATTTT. This encodes CATRGTSQTDTQYF.

By its share, this clonotype is medium-sized. The V and J genes are TRBV4-1 and TRBJ2-1; D may correspond to TRBD1 or TRBD2 (5 bases each). CDR3 length equals 15 residues. The ends were cut back, 0 bases at V and 7 bases at J, with 13 bases in the middle. Germline CDR1 and CDR2: MGHRA and YSYEKL. CDR3 bases: TGCGCCAGCAGCCAAGATAGGGGATCGGGAAATGAGCAGTTCTTC. Translated, it gives CASSQDRGSGNEQFF.

The V gene is TRBV7-1, the J gene TRBJ1-4; D perhaps matches TRBD1 (5 bases). TRBV7-1 is assigned to the ORF class and has an uncertain function. Trimming removed 3 bases from V and 0 bases from J, with 8 bases in between. The CDR3 runs 15 residues. CDR3 DNA sequence: TGTGCCAGCAGCTCTGGGACGACAACTAATGAAAAACTGTTTTTT. This translates into CASSSGTTTNEKLFF.

The chain is built from TRBV6-1 and TRBJ1-3; D ambiguous. CDR3 length: 12 amino acids. Germline V CDR1 and CDR2: MNHNS, SASEGT. V was cut by 6 bases and J by 5 bases, with 8 bases left in between. The CDR3 reads CASSRPRNTIYF. The CDR3 DNA is TGTGCCAGCAGCCGCCCGCGAAACACCATATATTTT.

The V gene is TRBV24-1, the J gene TRBJ1-1; D is unclear. Germline loops: CDR1 KGHDR, CDR2 SFDVKD. Trimming took off 3 bases at V and 0 bases at J, with 10 bases between the two ends. The CDR3 runs to 15 residues. CDR3: CATSDSRVMNTEAFF. In DNA form, the CDR3 reads TGTGCCACCAGTGATAGCCGAGTTATGAACACTGAAGCTTTCTTT.

This clonotype has more than one count but fewer than ten. The genes are TRBV4-3 and TRBJ2-1; D is ambiguous. Trimming removed 0 bases from V and 7 bases from J, with 16 bases in between. The CDR3 spans 16 residues. Germline CDR1 LGHNA, CDR2 YSLEER. The CDR3 DNA sequence: TGCGCCAGCAGCCAAGATCACGTGCCCCCAGGAAATGAGCAGTTCTTC. Translated: CASSQDHVPPGNEQFF.

This clonotype has only one observation. V and J are TRBV6-5 and TRBJ1-1; TRBD1 matches at 8 bases. The CDR3 is 15 amino acids. The germline CDR1 and CDR2 sequences are MNHEY and SVGAGI. V gave up 6 bases and J gave up 5 bases; unmatched junction bases: 11. The CDR3 loop is CASRYLLTGETEAFF. The CDR3 DNA reads TGTGCCAGCAGGTACCTCTTGACAGGGGAAACTGAAGCTTTCTTT.

This clonotype was recorded once. The chain uses TRBV19 and TRBJ2-1; unclear D gene. Germline V CDR1 and CDR2: LNHDA, SQIVND (reference sequence). Trimming took off 8 bases at V and 3 bases at J, with 14 bases between the two ends. CDR3 length equals 14 residues. The CDR3: CASGVKDIYNEQFF. The CDR3 coding sequence is TGTGCCAGTGGAGTCAAAGATATCTACAATGAGCAGTTCTTC.

This clonotype has just a few counts. This chain's CDR3 is CATSRSGLDGYTF. Written as DNA, the CDR3 is TGTGCCACCAGCAGATCAGGCCTGGATGGCTACACCTTC. The chain recombines TRBV15 with TRBJ1-2; no reliable D call. The CDR3 sequence is 13 residues long. Germline V gene data show CDR1 as LNHNV and CDR2 as YYDKDF (reference sequence). Trimming took 2 bases from V and 6 from J, leaving 10 bases between them.

The rearrangement joins TRBV10-3 to TRBJ2-1, with 8 bases aligning to TRBD1. The CDR3 has 16 amino acids. Losses at the gene ends were 3 bases for V and 5 bases for J; bases not matched to a gene: 9. The V gene's germline CDR1 is ENHRY and CDR2 SYGVKD. The DNA for the CDR3 is TGTGCCATCAGTGACCGACCTTGGACAGGGCACAATGAGCAGTTCTTC. Its protein is CAISDRPWTGHNEQFF.

The rearrangement links TRBV20-1 to TRBJ2-7; 12 positions agree with TRBD2. The CDR3 has 14 amino acids. The V gene end was trimmed by 2 bases and the J gene end by 2 bases; junction bases not matched to a gene: 1. The V gene's germline CDR1 is DFQATT and CDR2 SNEGSKA (reference sequence). In DNA, the CDR3 is TGCAGTGCTAGAACTAGCGGGGGGACCTACGAGCAGTACTTC. Protein sequence: CSARTSGGTYEQYF.